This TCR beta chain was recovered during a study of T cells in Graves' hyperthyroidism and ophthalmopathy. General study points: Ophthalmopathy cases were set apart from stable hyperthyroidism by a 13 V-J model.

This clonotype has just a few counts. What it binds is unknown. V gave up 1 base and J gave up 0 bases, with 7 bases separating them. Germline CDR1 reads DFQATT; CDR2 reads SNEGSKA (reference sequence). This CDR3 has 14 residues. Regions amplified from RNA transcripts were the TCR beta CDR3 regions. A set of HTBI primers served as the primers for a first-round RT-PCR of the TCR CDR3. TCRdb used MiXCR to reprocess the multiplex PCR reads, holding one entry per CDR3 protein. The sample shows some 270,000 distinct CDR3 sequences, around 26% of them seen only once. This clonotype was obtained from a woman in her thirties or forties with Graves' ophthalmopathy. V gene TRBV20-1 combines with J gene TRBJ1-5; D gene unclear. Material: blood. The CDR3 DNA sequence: TGCAGTGCTAGAGCGGGTCCTAGCAATCAGCCCCAGCATTTT. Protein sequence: CSARAGPSNQPQHF.